This T cell receptor beta chain appears in the sequencing data of a study of T cells in Graves' hyperthyroidism and ophthalmopathy. The TCR beta CDR3 regions underwent amplification using RNA transcripts as the source. A set of HTBI primers served as the primers for a first-round RT-PCR of the TCR CDR3. MiXCR was run by TCRdb on the multiplex PCR reads, yielding one entry per CDR3 protein. The data show some 530,000 distinct CDR3 sequences, approximately 23% seen once. This clonotype turned up a few times. J was trimmed by 2 bases and V by 1 base; bases with no gene match: 3. The CDR3 has 15 amino acids. Germline CDR1 SGHKS, CDR2 YYEKEE (reference sequence).

The specimen sequenced was blood. This chain links TRBV5-5 with TRBJ1-5, with 7 nucleotides matching TRBD1. The TCR sequence derives from a woman between 65 and 79 years old with Graves' ophthalmopathy. CDR3 protein: CASSLTQGGNQPQHF. The DNA of the CDR3 is TGTGCCAGCAGCTTGACGCAGGGGGGCAATCAGCCCCAGCATTTT.